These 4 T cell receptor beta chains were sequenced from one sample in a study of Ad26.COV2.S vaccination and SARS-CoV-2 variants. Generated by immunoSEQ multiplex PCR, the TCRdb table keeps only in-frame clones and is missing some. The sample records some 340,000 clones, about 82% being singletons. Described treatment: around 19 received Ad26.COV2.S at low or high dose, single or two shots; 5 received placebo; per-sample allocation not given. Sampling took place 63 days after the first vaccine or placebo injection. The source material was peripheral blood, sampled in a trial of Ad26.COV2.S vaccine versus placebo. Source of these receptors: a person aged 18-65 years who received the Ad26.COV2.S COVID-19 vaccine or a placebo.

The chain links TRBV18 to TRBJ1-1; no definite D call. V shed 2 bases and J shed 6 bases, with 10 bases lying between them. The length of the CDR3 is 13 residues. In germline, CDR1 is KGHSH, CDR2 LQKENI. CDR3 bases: TGTGCCAGCTCACCAGTAGAGGACGCTGAAGCTTTCTTT. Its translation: CASSPVEDAEAFF.

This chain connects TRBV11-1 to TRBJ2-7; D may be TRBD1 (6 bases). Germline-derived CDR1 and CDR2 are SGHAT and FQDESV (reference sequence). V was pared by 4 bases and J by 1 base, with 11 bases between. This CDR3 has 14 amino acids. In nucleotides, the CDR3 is TGTGCCAGCAGCTCGAAGGGGGTGTCCTACGAGCAGTACTTC. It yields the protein CASSSKGVSYEQYF.

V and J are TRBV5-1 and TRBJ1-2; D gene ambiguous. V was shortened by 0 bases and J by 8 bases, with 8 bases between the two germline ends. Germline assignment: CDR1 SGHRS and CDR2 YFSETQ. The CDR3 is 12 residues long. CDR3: CASSLGGQGYTF. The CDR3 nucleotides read TGCGCCAGCAGCTTGGGGGGTCAGGGCTACACCTTC.

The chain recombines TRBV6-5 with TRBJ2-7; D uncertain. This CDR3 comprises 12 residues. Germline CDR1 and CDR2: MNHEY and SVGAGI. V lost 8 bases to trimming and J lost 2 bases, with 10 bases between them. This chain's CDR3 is CASLAYPYEQYF. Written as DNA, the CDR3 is TGTGCCAGCTTGGCATACCCCTACGAGCAGTACTTC.